What follows are 9 T cell receptor beta chains derived from one specimen sequenced in a study of beta chain features in type 1 diabetes. Study outcomes and limitations: A moderate, significant TCRB CDR3 shortening appeared in type 1 diabetes across four CD4+ subsets.

These receptors' targets are unknown. Every isolated RNA sample was fully reverse transcribed, so sequencing captured expressed TCRB transcripts. Sequencing used immunoSEQ multiplex PCR; TCRdb keeps in-frame clones, though not all of them. This table has roughly 250,000 clones, around 21% appearing once. The specimen sequenced was naive CD4+ T cells from blood. These receptor sequences come from a woman aged 40 to 49 with type 1 diabetes.

This sequence joins TRBV12-5 and TRBJ2-3, with TRBD2 matching over 8 bases. CDR1 and CDR2 (germline): LGHNT, FRNRAP. The CDR3 spans 16 residues. Germline trimming cut 2 bases from V and 6 bases from J; bases unmatched to any gene: 10. The CDR3 coding sequence is TGTGCTAGTGGTTTGTTTCCCTGGACTAGCCGGGATACGCAGTATTTT. Translation gives CASGLFPWTSRDTQYF.

The J gene is TRBJ2-5, the V gene TRBV28; D is unclear. V lost 5 bases to trimming and J lost 4 bases, with 8 bases between them. Germline V gene lookup returns CDR1 MDHEN and CDR2 SYDVKM. This CDR3 spans 12 amino acids. CDR3 region: CASSGGVETQYF. The CDR3 DNA sequence: TGTGCCAGCAGTGGCGGTGTAGAGACCCAGTACTTC.

This clone came up a few times. The genes are TRBV9 and TRBJ1-1; D is perhaps TRBD1 (5 bases). The CDR3 is 13 amino acids. With 0 bases removed from V and 6 bases from J, the gap between germline ends came to 9 bases. CDR1 SGDLS and CDR2 YYNGEE come from the germline V gene. The CDR3 DNA is TGTGCCAGCAGCGTAGGTGGGGGGGCTGAAGCTTTCTTT. Protein: CASSVGGGAEAFF.

This clone was recorded once. This chain joins TRBV18 and TRBJ1-2; possibly TRBD1 for D (6 bases). Trimming cost V 1 base and J 6 bases, with 9 bases left between them. From germline, CDR1 is KGHSH and CDR2 LQKENI. The CDR3 has 13 amino acids. CDR3 region: CASSPRAGDGYTF. CDR3 nucleotide sequence: TGTGCCAGCTCACCACGGGCAGGGGATGGCTACACCTTC.

This chain's CDR3 is CASRGVSTGTYEQYF. DNA of the CDR3: TGTGCCAGCAGAGGGGTCTCGACAGGGACCTACGAGCAGTACTTC. The chain employs TRBV25-1 and TRBJ2-7, with 7 bases identical to TRBD1. In germline, CDR1 is MGHDK, CDR2 SYGVNS. This CDR3 contains 15 residues. Losses at the gene ends were 6 bases for V and 2 bases for J; bases not matched to a gene: 10.

Only a few counts were recorded for this clone. The CDR3 region has the DNA TGCGCCAGCAGCCCGACAGGGGGCCCGAACACTGAAGCTTTCTTT. This encodes CASSPTGGPNTEAFF. The chain combines TRBV5-1 with TRBJ1-1; 10 bases map to TRBD1. The CDR3 sequence is 15 residues long. CDR1 and CDR2 from the germline V gene are SGHRS and YFSETQ. The junction had 4 bases not matched to a gene; V was cut back by 4 bases and J by 1 base.

As for this clone: Other DNA sequences within the sample encode an identical CDR3. V is TRBV28 and J is TRBJ2-1; tentative D call: TRBD1 (6 bases). V was cut by 6 bases and J by 7 bases, with 13 bases left in between. The CDR3 is 13 residues long. The germline gives CDR1 MDHEN, CDR2 SYDVKM. In DNA, the CDR3 is TGTGCCAGCAGATTGACAGGCGGAAATGAGCAGTTCTTC. It encodes CASRLTGGNEQFF. Full variable domain (remainder filled in from reference TRBV28 and TRBJ2-1): DVKVTQSSRYLVKRTGEKVFLECVQDMDHENMFWYRQDPGLGLRLIYFSYDVKMKEKGDIPEGYSVSREKKERFSLILESASTNQTSMYLCASRLTGGNEQFFGPGTRLTVL.

The chain links TRBV30 to TRBJ2-7; no definite D call. CDR1 GTSNPN and CDR2 SVGIG come from the germline V gene (reference sequence). The length of the CDR3 is 11 residues. Trimming removed 0 bases from V and 7 bases from J, with 7 bases in between. This CDR3 reads CAWSVPTEQYF. The CDR3 nucleotides read TGTGCCTGGAGTGTACCGACAGAGCAGTACTTC.

This clone has only one observation. The chain couples TRBV27 to TRBJ1-2, with a tentative D call TRBD1 (6 bases). This CDR3 comprises 16 residues. Germline loops: CDR1 MNHEY, CDR2 SMNVEV (reference sequence). V lost 4 bases to trimming and J lost 8 bases, with 23 bases between them. The CDR3 reads CASSSIAPRGLGGYTF. CDR3 in DNA: TGTGCCAGCAGTTCGATAGCGCCGAGGGGGTTAGGAGGCTACACCTTC.